Listed below are T cell receptor beta chains from one sample, sequenced in a study of long-term antiretroviral therapy in people with HIV. Repertoires were generated with immunoSEQ multiplex PCR, while TCRdb's copy carries only in-frame clones and drops some. The profile shows 7,300 or so clones, around three quarters of them singletons. The specimen was unsorted PBMCs, collected about 0.9 years before starting antiretroviral therapy. All receptors come from a man aged 40-50 years with HIV. Both conserved end residues are part of each CDR3. D genes are given only for firm matches. Size is stated for part of the rows, as once, few or many counts, or as a class when the clone is expanded.

CDR3 DNA | CDR3 protein | V gene | D gene | J gene | clone size
TGTGCCAGCAGCCCCGGGGGAAATGAGCAGTTCTTC | CASSPGGNEQFF | TRBV5-5 | . | TRBJ2-1 | .
TGCGCCAGCAGCCCCGGGCCCTCTGGGGCCAACGTCCTGACTTTC | CASSPGPSGANVLTF | TRBV5-1 | . | TRBJ2-6 | once
TGTGCCAGCAGCCCTTCGACTAGAGGGGCCTACAATGAGCAGTTCTTC | CASSPSTRGAYNEQFF | TRBV13 | . | TRBJ2-1 | .
TGTGCCAGCAGCTTAGAGGTAGGGCGGGCTTACGAGCAGTACTTC | CASSLEVGRAYEQYF | TRBV11-2 | . | TRBJ2-7 | .
TGTGCCAGCAGCCGTTTACAAGGGAGGATCCTAAATGAGCAGTTCTTC | CASSRLQGRILNEQFF | TRBV5-6 | . | TRBJ2-1 | .
TGTGCCACCGCCCTCATCGATACGCAGTATTTT | CATALIDTQYF | TRBV11-2 | . | TRBJ2-3 | .
TGTGCCAGCACATTTGAGGGCAATGAGCAGTTCTTC | CASTFEGNEQFF | TRBV6-6 | . | TRBJ2-1 | .
TGTGCCAGCAGCTTAGGCCCCTATAATTCACCCCTCCACTTT | CASSLGPYNSPLHF | TRBV7-2 | . | TRBJ1-6 | .
TGTGCCATCAGTGAGCCGGGGGGGCGGACCGGGGAGCTGTTTTTT | CAISEPGGRTGELFF | TRBV6-1 | TRBD2 | TRBJ2-2 | few
TGTGCCAGCAGCACCGGGACAGGGGTGGGCGAGCAGTACTTC | CASSTGTGVGEQYF | TRBV7-9 | TRBD1 | TRBJ2-7 | .
TGTGCCAGCAGCTTCTTGACTAACTATGGCTACACCTTC | CASSFLTNYGYTF | TRBV5-6 | . | TRBJ1-2 | few
TGTGCCAGCAGAAGACAGGGGCGCTACGAGCAGTACTTC | CASRRQGRYEQYF | TRBV6-5 | TRBD1 | TRBJ2-7 | .
TGTGCCAGCTCACCACCTGGGACAGGGGGGACTGGAAACACCATATATTTT | CASSPPGTGGTGNTIYF | TRBV18 | TRBD1 | TRBJ1-3 | .
TGCAGCGTTGTAACAGCCTCCTACAATGAGCAGTTCTTC | CSVVTASYNEQFF | TRBV29-1 | . | TRBJ2-1 | .
TGCAGCCCCGAGGGGGTCGGTTCACAGCCCCAGCATTTT | CSPEGVGSQPQHF | TRBV29-1 | . | TRBJ1-5 | .
TGCGCCAGCAGCCAAGATCTTAATGATTCCGAGCAGTACTTC | CASSQDLNDSEQYF | TRBV4-1 | . | TRBJ2-7 | once
TGTGCCAGCAGCCAAGGGTCCTACAATGAGCAGTTCTTC | CASSQGSYNEQFF | TRBV14 | . | TRBJ2-1 | .
TGTGCCAGCAGCGTCGACAGGGGCTTTAATGAAAAACTGTTTTTT | CASSVDRGFNEKLFF | TRBV7-9 | TRBD1 | TRBJ1-4 | few
TGCGCCAGCAGCTTGTCAGGAACCACTGAAGCTTTCTTT | CASSLSGTTEAFF | TRBV5-1 | . | TRBJ1-1 | .
TGTGCCAGCAGTTTATCGATAGGGGCTGAAGCTTTCTTT | CASSLSIGAEAFF | TRBV27 | . | TRBJ1-1 | .
TGTGCCAGCAGTTTATCAGCCGGGACACTCTATGGCTACACCTTC | CASSLSAGTLYGYTF | TRBV27 | . | TRBJ1-2 | medium-sized
TGTGCCAGCAGAGACACCCTTAGTGAAAAACTGTTTTTT | CASRDTLSEKLFF | TRBV6-1 | . | TRBJ1-4 | .